The clone carrying this TCR beta chain was counted only a few times. Its antigen is still unknown. An end of the junction differs from the germline gene, which may be a read error. The source of the sample is a study of cytomegalovirus exposure and HLA in healthy donors. Study context: Early released data had around 89 million unique TCRs, all coming from HLA-typed donors.

Both 60 Vbeta primers and 13 Jbeta primers went into the PCR. Only in-frame clones appear in the TCRdb table, and some are missing; sequencing was by immunoSEQ multiplex PCR. The sample yields about 52,000 clones, around 72% seen once. Study-wide results and limits: Apparent HLA restriction characterized most CMV-associated TCR beta chains in a later analysis. According to a later analysis, donors in an Asian-associated ancestry cluster reportedly had fewer N-insertions than the approximately 620-donor mean. A later examination showed that TCR association rates differed by HLA locus, with DRB1 most and HLA-C fewest.

Per germline, CDR1 SSHAT and CDR2 FNYEAQ (reference sequence). CDR3 length: 13 residues. The sequence derives from a man aged 18 to 30 in good health and CMV-seronegative. Specimen: PBMCs. This chain connects TRBV7-7 to TRBJ2-2, with D unresolved. The CDR3 sequence: CASSLDRFGELFF. The CDR3 DNA follows: TGTGCTAGCAGCTTAGATAGATTCGGGGAGCTGTTTTTT.